Presented here are 22 T cell receptor beta chains from one specimen sequenced in a study of neoadjuvant nivolumab and ipilimumab in lung cancer. Method: immunoSEQ multiplex PCR; TCRdb's copy keeps in-frame clones and lacks some. The sample carries roughly 6,200 clones, 65% recorded once. Material: tumor tissue, obtained after neoadjuvant nivolumab, alone or with ipilimumab, at or shortly before surgery. The receptor source for this set is an adult with non-small cell lung cancer.

This chain links TRBV30 with TRBJ1-2; TRBD1 is a possible D gene (5 bases). This CDR3 contains 13 residues. The germline V gene has CDR1 GTSNPN and CDR2 SVGIG (reference sequence). The V end was cut by 6 bases, the J end by 0 bases, with 11 bases between. In DNA, the CDR3 is TGTGCCTGTCAACTGGGGCCTAACTATGGCTACACCTTC. Amino acids: CACQLGPNYGYTF.

CDR3 region: CATSISGTKGYTF. CDR3 DNA sequence: TGTGCCACCAGCATATCCGGGACAAAAGGCTACACCTTC. The chain links TRBV15 to TRBJ1-2; the D gene is possibly TRBD1 (6 bases). The CDR3 length is 13 residues. The germline CDR1 and CDR2 sequences are LNHNV and YYDKDF (reference sequence). With 4 bases removed from V and 8 bases from J, the gap between germline ends came to 14 bases. The full variable domain, rest sourced from reference TRBV15 and TRBJ1-2, is DAMVIQNPRYQVTQFGKPVTLSCSQTLNHNVMYWYQQKSSQAPKLLFHYYDKDFNNEADTPDNFQSRRPNTSFCFLDIRSPGLGDTAMYLCATSISGTKGYTFGSGTRLTVV.

CDR3 DNA: TGTGCCAGCAGACCCCTGAGGGGGGCAGCGCCGTACAATGAGCAGTTCTTC. Protein: CASRPLRGAAPYNEQFF. The gene calls are TRBV2 and TRBJ2-1; D assignment may be TRBD1 or TRBD2 (6 bases each). Germline assignment: CDR1 SNHLY and CDR2 FYNNEI. CDR3 length: 17 residues. Trimming took off 6 bases at V and 4 bases at J, with 22 bases between the two ends.

This clone is medium-sized (0.01 to 0.1%). This chain uses TRBV19 with TRBJ1-4, with 7 bases fitting TRBD1. V shed 5 bases, J shed 7 bases, and the junction held 10 bases outside the gene matches. Per germline, CDR1 LNHDA and CDR2 SQIVND (reference sequence). This CDR3 comprises 15 residues. The CDR3 region has the DNA TGTGCCAGTAGTCCACTACAGGGGAGGACTGAAAAACTGTTTTTT. It is translated as CASSPLQGRTEKLFF. Full variable domain (rest looked up from reference TRBV19 and TRBJ1-4): DGGITQSPKYLFRKEGQNVTLSCEQNLNHDAMYWYRQDPGQGLRLIYYSQIVNDFQKGDIAEGYSVSREKKESFPLTVTSAQKNPTAFYLCASSPLQGRTEKLFFGSGTQLSVL.

The chain combines TRBV5-1 with TRBJ2-3, with D perhaps TRBD2 (5 bases). The CDR3 spans 16 residues. CDR1 is SGHRS and CDR2 is YFSETQ in the germline V gene. Trimming pared 0 bases from V and 0 bases from J, leaving 11 bases between. The CDR3 loop is CASSLALAASTDTQYF. The CDR3 DNA follows: TGCGCCAGCAGCTTGGCTCTAGCAGCTAGCACAGATACGCAGTATTTT.

This sequence joins TRBV5-5 and TRBJ1-1; a weak D match, TRBD1 (5 bases). V lost 4 bases, J lost 1 base, and 8 bases lay in between. Germline lookup yields CDR1 SGHKS and CDR2 YYEKEE (reference sequence). This CDR3 comprises 13 residues. The CDR3 region is CASSMQGNTEAFF. The CDR3 coding sequence is TGTGCCAGCAGCATGCAGGGGAACACTGAAGCTTTCTTT.

V gene TRBV27 combines with J gene TRBJ2-5; 8 bases agree with TRBD1. The length of the CDR3 is 15 residues. Germline V lookup: CDR1 MNHEY, CDR2 SMNVEV (reference sequence). The J segment lost 2 bases and the V segment lost 5 bases, leaving 7 bases of the junction unmatched. This CDR3 is CASSQGQGPQETQYF. The CDR3 bases are TGTGCCAGCAGTCAAGGACAGGGCCCTCAAGAGACCCAGTACTTC.

This clone showed up just a few times. The chain is built from TRBV6-1 and TRBJ2-2; D is unclear. The V end was cut by 7 bases, the J end by 6 bases, with 6 bases between. Germline loops: CDR1 MNHNS, CDR2 SASEGT. The length of the CDR3 is 11 residues. CDR3 coding DNA: TGTGCCAGCAAAGGATCCGGGGAGCTGTTTTTT. Its translation: CASKGSGELFF.

The chain carries TRBV6-4 and TRBJ1-2, with a possible D match to TRBD1 (6 bases). Trimming stripped 7 bases from V and 9 bases from J, with 18 bases between. The CDR3 is made up of 13 amino acids. The V gene's germline CDR1 is MRHNA and CDR2 SNTAGT. The CDR3: CASMRVRGRRYTF. The CDR3 DNA reads TGTGCCAGCATGAGGGTCAGGGGTCGACGCTACACCTTC.

This clone has more than one count but fewer than ten. CDR3 residues: CASSPPSRLARDEQFF. CDR3 nucleotides: TGTGCCAGCTCACCCCCTTCGAGACTAGCCAGGGATGAGCAGTTCTTC. The chain joins TRBV18 to TRBJ2-1, with 7 bases that match TRBD2. The CDR3 is 16 amino acids. From germline, CDR1 is KGHSH and CDR2 LQKENI. J lost 8 bases, V lost 3 bases, and 13 bases had no gene match.

The V gene is TRBV13, the J gene TRBJ2-3; 13 bases map to TRBD2. With V trimmed by 5 bases and J by 2 bases, 4 bases remained unmatched. The CDR3 loop spans 16 amino acids. CDR1 PRHDT and CDR2 FYEKMQ come from the germline V gene (reference sequence). The DNA of the CDR3 is TGTGCCAGCAGCCTGGGACTAGCGGGGACCACAGATACGCAGTATTTT. Its translation is CASSLGLAGTTDTQYF. The entire variable domain, with the rest obtained from reference TRBV13 and TRBJ2-3, is as follows: AAGVIQSPRHLIKEKRETATLKCYPIPRHDTVYWYQQGPGQDPQFLISFYEKMQSDKGSIPDRFSAQQFSDYHSELNMSSLELGDSALYFCASSLGLAGTTDTQYFGPGTRLTVL.

V usage is TRBV18 and J usage is TRBJ1-5; perhaps TRBD1 as D (5 bases). The CDR3 runs 13 residues. The V and J ends lost 5 bases and 7 bases respectively, with 12 bases between them. CDR1 is KGHSH, CDR2 LQKENI, per germline. This CDR3 is CASSETEKQPQHF. The CDR3 nucleotides read TGTGCCAGCTCAGAGACAGAGAAGCAGCCCCAGCATTTT.

The chain uses TRBV7-9 and TRBJ2-3; D ambiguous. This CDR3 is 15 amino acids long. The V gene's germline CDR1 is SEHNR and CDR2 FQNEAQ (reference sequence). Trimming took 5 bases from V and 5 from J, leaving 17 bases between them. DNA for the CDR3: TGTGCCAGCAGCCCCCCCGGTACCCCAGGAGATACGCAGTATTTT. Amino acids: CASSPPGTPGDTQYF.

This clone is medium-sized in the sample. This chain uses TRBV7-8 with TRBJ1-1; TRBD1 is a possible D gene (5 bases). From germline, CDR1 is SGHVS and CDR2 FQNEAQ. The CDR3 consists of 14 residues. Trimming removed 4 bases from V and 9 bases from J, with 18 bases in between. DNA of the CDR3: TGTGCCAGCAGCTCCACCCAAGGGACCGCACAAGCTTTCTTT. Translating gives CASSSTQGTAQAFF.

The chain carries TRBV6-5 and TRBJ2-7; D remains ambiguous. CDR3 length: 12 residues. Germline values: CDR1 MNHEY, CDR2 SVGAGI. The V gene lost 6 bases and the J gene lost 5 bases, with 11 bases spanning the gap. The CDR3 DNA is TGTGCCAGCAGCCCACTAAGGAACGAGCAGTACTTC. It yields the protein CASSPLRNEQYF.

This chain links TRBV6-5 with TRBJ1-3; D is unresolved. This CDR3 is 16 amino acids long. Germline V gives CDR1 MNHEY, CDR2 SVGAGI. With 0 bases removed from V and 0 bases from J, the gap between germline ends came to 9 bases. CDR3 residues: CASSYSIKASGNTIYF. CDR3 bases: TGTGCCAGCAGTTACTCGATAAAGGCCTCTGGAAACACCATATATTTT.

CDR3 residues: CATSRDRDRPALTF. DNA for the CDR3: TGTGCCACCAGCAGAGACCGGGACCGACCAGCCCTGACTTTC. The chain has TRBV15 and TRBJ2-6; D is possibly TRBD1 or TRBD2 (5 bases each). The CDR3 extends over 14 amino acids. Between the trimmed V and J ends, which lost 0 bases and 15 bases, there was a span of 15 bases. The germline V gene encodes CDR1 LNHNV and CDR2 YYDKDF (reference sequence).

This rearrangement joins TRBV7-9 to TRBJ2-2, with TRBD2 matching over 11 bases. The CDR3 length is 15 residues. Trimming cost V 3 bases and J 5 bases; bases outside gene matches: 2. The V gene's germline CDR1 is SEHNR and CDR2 FQNEAQ (reference sequence). CDR3 region: CASSFLAGGTGELFF. The CDR3 nucleotides are TGTGCCAGCAGCTTCCTAGCGGGAGGAACCGGGGAGCTGTTTTTT.

The gene calls are TRBV7-9 and TRBJ1-1; D is possibly TRBD1 (6 bases). The CDR3 runs 15 residues. Between the trimmed V and J ends, which lost 5 bases and 1 base, there was a span of 14 bases. Germline loops: CDR1 SEHNR, CDR2 FQNEAQ (reference sequence). The CDR3, as DNA: TGTGCCAGCAGCGACATACAGGGCGCGAACACTGAAGCTTTCTTT. Residues: CASSDIQGANTEAFF.

The chain couples TRBV2 to TRBJ1-2; TRBD1 is a possible D gene (5 bases). V lost 4 bases, J lost 4 bases, and 13 bases lay in between. The length of the CDR3 is 14 residues. Germline CDR1 reads SNHLY; CDR2 reads FYNNEI. The CDR3 spells CASSGGGTPYGYTF. Written as DNA, the CDR3 is TGTGCCAGCAGTGGGGGCGGGACTCCCTATGGCTACACCTTC.

V usage is TRBV5-1 and J usage is TRBJ2-1; 7 positions match TRBD2. CDR1 and CDR2 from the germline V gene are SGHRS and YFSETQ. This CDR3 is built from 14 residues. With 4 bases clipped from V and 5 bases from J, the junction kept 6 bases outside the gene matches. For the CDR3, the DNA is TGCGCCAGCAGCCTTGGGGCGGGAGACAATGAGCAGTTCTTC. Translation: CASSLGAGDNEQFF.

The chain couples TRBV2 to TRBJ1-2; TRBD1 might be the D (5 bases). The CDR3 runs 12 residues. Per germline, CDR1 SNHLY and CDR2 FYNNEI. V was clipped by 5 bases and J by 14 bases, with 18 bases between them. The CDR3, as DNA: TGTGCCAGCAGTTACCTCGCCCGGGGGGAGACCTTC. Translation gives CASSYLARGETF.